This TCR beta chain was recorded in a study of control samples from healthy donors and cancer patients. The germline V gene has CDR1 SGHKS and CDR2 YYEKEE (reference sequence). The CDR3 covers 15 residues. Losses at the gene ends were 3 bases for V and 4 bases for J; bases not matched to a gene: 9. Sequenced by immunoSEQ multiplex PCR; TCRdb stores in-frame clones only, minus some. The profile shows 85,000 to 90,000 clones, 85% to 90% of them singletons. V and J are TRBV5-5 and TRBJ1-1; 7 bases align to TRBD1. What was sequenced was PBMCs. This sequence was found in a woman in her 50s with colorectal cancer. CDR3 DNA sequence: TGTGCCAGCAGCTATTGGAGGGGGCAGGGCACTGAAGCTTTCTTT. Translating gives CASSYWRGQGTEAFF.